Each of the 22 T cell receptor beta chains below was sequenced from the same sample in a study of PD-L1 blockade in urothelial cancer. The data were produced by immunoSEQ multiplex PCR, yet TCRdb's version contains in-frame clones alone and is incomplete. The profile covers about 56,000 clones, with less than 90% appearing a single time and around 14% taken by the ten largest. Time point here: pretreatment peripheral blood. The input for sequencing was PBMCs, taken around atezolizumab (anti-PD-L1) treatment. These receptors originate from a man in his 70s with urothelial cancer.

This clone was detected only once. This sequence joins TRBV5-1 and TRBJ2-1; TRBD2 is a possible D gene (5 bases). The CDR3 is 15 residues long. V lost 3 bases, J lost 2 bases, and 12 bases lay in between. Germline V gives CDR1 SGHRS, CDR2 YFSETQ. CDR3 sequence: CASSSLATTYNEQFF. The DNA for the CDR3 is TGCGCCAGCAGCTCCTTAGCGACTACCTACAATGAGCAGTTCTTC. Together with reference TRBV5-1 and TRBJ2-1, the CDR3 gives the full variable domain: KAGVTQTPRYLIKTRGQQVTLSCSPISGHRSVSWYQQTPGQGLQFLFEYFSETQRNKGNFPGRFSGRQFSNSRSEMNVSTLELGDSALYLCASSSLATTYNEQFFGPGTRLTVL.

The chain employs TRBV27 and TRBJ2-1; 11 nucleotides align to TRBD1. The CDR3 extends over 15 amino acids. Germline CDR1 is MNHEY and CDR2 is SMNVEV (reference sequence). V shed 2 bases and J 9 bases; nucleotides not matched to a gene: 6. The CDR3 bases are TGTGCCAGCAGTTTAAGGGGACAGGGGGATGGTGAGCAGTTCTTC. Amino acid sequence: CASSLRGQGDGEQFF.

The CDR3 bases are TGTGCCAGCAGCCAAGATAGGGAGTCGGTCTATGGCTACACCTTC. Its protein product is CASSQDRESVYGYTF. The chain carries TRBV4-2 and TRBJ1-2; no reliable D call. Looked up from germline, CDR1 is LGHNA and CDR2 is YNFKEQ. The CDR3 is 15 amino acids. Trimming stripped 0 bases from V and 4 bases from J, with 12 bases between.

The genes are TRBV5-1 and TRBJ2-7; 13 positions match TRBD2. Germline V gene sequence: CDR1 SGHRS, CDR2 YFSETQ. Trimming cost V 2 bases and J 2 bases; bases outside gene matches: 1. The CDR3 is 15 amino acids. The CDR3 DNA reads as TGCGCCAGCAGCTTACTAGCGGGAGGGCCCTACGAGCAGTACTTC. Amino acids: CASSLLAGGPYEQYF.

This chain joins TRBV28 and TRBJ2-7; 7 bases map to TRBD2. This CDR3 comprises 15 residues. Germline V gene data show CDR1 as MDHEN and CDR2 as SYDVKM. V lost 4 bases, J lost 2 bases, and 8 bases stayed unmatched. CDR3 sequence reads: CASSSRGEGAYEQYF. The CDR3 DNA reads TGTGCCAGCAGTTCTCGGGGGGAGGGAGCCTACGAGCAGTACTTC.

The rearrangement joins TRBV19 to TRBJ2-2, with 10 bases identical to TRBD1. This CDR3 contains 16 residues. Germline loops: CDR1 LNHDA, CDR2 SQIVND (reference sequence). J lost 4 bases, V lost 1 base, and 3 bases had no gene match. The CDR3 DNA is TGTGCCAGTAGTATAGGAGGGACAGGGGCCACCGGGGAGCTGTTTTTT. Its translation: CASSIGGTGATGELFF. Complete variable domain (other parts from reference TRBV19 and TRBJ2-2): DGGITQSPKYLFRKEGQNVTLSCEQNLNHDAMYWYRQDPGQGLRLIYYSQIVNDFQKGDIAEGYSVSREKKESFPLTVTSAQKNPTAFYLCASSIGGTGATGELFFGEGSRLTVL.

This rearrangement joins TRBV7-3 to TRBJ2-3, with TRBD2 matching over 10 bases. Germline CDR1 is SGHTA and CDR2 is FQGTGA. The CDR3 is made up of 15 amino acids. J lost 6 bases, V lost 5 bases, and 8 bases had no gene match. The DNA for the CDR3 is TGTGCCAGCAGCCCTAGCGGGAGTTCAGCCGATACGCAGTATTTT. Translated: CASSPSGSSADTQYF.

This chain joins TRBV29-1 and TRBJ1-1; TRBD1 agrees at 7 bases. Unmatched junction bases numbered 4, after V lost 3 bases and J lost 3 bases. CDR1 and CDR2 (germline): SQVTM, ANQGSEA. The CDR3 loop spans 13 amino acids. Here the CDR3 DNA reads TGCAGCGTTGATGAAACAGGGGACACTGAAGCTTTCTTT. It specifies CSVDETGDTEAFF.

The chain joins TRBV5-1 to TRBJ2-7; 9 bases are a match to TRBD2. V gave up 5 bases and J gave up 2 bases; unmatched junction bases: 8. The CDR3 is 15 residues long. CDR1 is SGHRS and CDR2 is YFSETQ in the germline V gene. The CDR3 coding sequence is TGCGCCAGCAGGGCCACTAGCGGGCGAGCCTACGAGCAGTACTTC. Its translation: CASRATSGRAYEQYF.

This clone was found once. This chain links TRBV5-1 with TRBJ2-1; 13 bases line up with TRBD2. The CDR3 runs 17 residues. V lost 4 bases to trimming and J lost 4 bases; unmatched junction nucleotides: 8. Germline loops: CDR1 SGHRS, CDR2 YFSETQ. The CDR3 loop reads CASSPGTSGDQYNEQFF. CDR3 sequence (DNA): TGCGCCAGCAGCCCCGGGACTAGCGGGGACCAATACAATGAGCAGTTCTTC.

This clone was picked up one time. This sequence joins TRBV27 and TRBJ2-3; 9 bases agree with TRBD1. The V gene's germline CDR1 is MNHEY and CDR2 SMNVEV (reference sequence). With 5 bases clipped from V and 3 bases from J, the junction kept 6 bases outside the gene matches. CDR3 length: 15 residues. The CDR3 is CASSPLGQGTDTQYF. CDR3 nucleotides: TGTGCCAGCAGTCCCCTAGGACAGGGGACAGATACGCAGTATTTT.

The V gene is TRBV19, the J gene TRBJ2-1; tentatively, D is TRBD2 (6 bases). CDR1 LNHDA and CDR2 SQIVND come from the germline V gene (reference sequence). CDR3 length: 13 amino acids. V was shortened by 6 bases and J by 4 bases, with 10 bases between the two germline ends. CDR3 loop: CASRASEYNEQFF. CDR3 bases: TGTGCCAGTAGGGCTAGCGAGTACAATGAGCAGTTCTTC.

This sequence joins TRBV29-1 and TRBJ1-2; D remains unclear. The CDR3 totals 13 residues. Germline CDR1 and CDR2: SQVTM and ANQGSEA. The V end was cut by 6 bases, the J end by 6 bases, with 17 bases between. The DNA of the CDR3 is TGCAGCGTCGAATCGGAGAGGTGGAATGGCTACACCTTC. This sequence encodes CSVESERWNGYTF. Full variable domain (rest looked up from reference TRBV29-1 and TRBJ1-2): SAVISQKPSRDICQRGTSLTIQCQVDSQVTMMFWYRQQPGQSLTLIATANQGSEATYESGFVIDKFPISRPNLTFSTLTVSNMSPEDSSIYLCSVESERWNGYTFGSGTRLTVV.

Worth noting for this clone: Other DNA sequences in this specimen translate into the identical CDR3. The chain's CDR3 is CASSLDSNQPQHF. Written as DNA, the CDR3 is TGTGCCAGCAGCTTAGACAGTAATCAGCCCCAGCATTTT. This sequence joins TRBV7-3 and TRBJ1-5; TRBD1 might be the D (5 bases). This CDR3 has 13 residues. Germline V gene data show CDR1 as SGHTA and CDR2 as FQGTGA. Between the trimmed V and J ends, which lost 2 bases and 4 bases, there was a span of 6 bases.

The CDR3 sequence is CASSLALQGPEKLFF. CDR3 DNA sequence: TGTGCCAGCAGCTTAGCACTACAGGGACCCGAAAAACTGTTTTTT. The rearrangement joins TRBV7-9 to TRBJ1-4; D possibly corresponds to TRBD1 (6 bases). From germline, CDR1 is SEHNR and CDR2 FQNEAQ (reference sequence). V was cut by 0 bases and J by 8 bases, with 13 bases left in between. CDR3 length: 15 amino acids.

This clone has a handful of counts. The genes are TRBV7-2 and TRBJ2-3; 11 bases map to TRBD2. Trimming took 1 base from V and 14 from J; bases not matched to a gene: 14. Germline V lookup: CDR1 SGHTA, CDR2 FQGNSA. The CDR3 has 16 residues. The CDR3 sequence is CASSLVLAGEHRYAYF. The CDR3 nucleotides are TGTGCCAGCAGCTTAGTACTAGCGGGAGAGCACAGATACGCGTATTTT.

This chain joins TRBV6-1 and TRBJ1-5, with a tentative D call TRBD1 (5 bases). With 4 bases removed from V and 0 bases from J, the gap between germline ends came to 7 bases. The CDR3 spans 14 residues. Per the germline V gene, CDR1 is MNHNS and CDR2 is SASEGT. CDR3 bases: TGTGCCAGCAGTGCGCAGGGTAGCAATCAGCCCCAGCATTTT. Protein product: CASSAQGSNQPQHF.

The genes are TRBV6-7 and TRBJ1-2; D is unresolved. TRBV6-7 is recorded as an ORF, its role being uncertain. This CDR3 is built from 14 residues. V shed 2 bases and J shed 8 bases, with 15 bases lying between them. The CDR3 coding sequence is TGTGCCAGCAGTTACGCTCCCCCGAAACAAGGCTACACCTTC. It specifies CASSYAPPKQGYTF.

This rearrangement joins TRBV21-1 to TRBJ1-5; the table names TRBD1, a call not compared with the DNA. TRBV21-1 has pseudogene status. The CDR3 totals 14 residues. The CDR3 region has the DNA TGTGCCAGCAGCAGTAGGACAGGGGATCAGCCCCAGCATTTT. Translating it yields CASSSRTGDQPQHF.

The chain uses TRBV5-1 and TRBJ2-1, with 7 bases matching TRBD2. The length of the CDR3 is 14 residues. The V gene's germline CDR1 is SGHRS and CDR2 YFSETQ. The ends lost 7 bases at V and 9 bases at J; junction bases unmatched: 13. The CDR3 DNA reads TGCGCCAGCTCTACCATTGCGGGAGAAGGTGAGCAGTTCTTC. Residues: CASSTIAGEGEQFF.

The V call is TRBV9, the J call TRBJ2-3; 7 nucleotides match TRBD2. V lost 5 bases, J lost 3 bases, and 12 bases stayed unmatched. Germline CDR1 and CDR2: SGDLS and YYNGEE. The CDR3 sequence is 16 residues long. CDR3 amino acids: CASSSPLGTTTDTQYF. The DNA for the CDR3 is TGTGCCAGCAGTTCCCCCCTGGGGACTACTACAGATACGCAGTATTTT.

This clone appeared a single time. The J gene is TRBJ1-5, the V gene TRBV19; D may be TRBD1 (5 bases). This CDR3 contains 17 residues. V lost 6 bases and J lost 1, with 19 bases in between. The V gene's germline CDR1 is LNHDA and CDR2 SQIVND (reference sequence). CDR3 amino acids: CASRMDIPIGSNQPQHF. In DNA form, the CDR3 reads TGTGCCAGTAGAATGGACATACCGATAGGGAGCAATCAGCCCCAGCATTTT.